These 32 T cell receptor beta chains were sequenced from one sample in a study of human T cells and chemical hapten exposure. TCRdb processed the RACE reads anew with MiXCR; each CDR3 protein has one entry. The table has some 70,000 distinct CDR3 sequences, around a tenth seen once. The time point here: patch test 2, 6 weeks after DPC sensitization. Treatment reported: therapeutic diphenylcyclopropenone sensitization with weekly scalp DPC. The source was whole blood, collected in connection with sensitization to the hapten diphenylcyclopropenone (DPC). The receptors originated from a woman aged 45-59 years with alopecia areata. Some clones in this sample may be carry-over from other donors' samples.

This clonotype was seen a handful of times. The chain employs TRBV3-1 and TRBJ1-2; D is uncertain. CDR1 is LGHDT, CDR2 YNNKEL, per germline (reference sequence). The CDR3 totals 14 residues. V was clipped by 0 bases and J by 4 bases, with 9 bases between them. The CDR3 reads CASSQDGGPYGYTF. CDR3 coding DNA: TGTGCCAGCAGCCAAGATGGAGGGCCCTATGGCTACACCTTC.

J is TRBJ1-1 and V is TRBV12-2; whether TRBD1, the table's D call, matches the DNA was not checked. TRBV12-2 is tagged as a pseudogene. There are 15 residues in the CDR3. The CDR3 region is CASRYRVASDTEAFF. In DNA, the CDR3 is TGTGCAAGTCGCTACCGGGTGGCGTCGGACACTGAAGCTTTCTTT.

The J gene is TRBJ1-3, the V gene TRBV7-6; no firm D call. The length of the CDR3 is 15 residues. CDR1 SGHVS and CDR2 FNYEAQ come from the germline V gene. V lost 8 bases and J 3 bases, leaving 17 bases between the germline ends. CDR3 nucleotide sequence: TGTGCCAGCGCCACCGTGAGACCGGGTGGAAACACCATATATTTT. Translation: CASATVRPGGNTIYF.

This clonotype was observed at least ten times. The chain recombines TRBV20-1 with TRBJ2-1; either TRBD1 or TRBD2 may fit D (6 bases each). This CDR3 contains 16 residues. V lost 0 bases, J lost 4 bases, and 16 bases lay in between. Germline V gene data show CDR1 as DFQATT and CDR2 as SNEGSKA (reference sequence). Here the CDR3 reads CSARDQGLAIYNEQFF. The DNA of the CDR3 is TGCAGTGCTAGAGATCAGGGGCTAGCGATTTACAATGAGCAGTTCTTC.

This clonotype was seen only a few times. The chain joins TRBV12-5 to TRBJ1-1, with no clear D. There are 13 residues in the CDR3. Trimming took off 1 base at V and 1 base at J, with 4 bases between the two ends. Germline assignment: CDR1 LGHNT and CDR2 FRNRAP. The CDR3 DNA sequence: TGTGCTAGTGGTTTGGGGGCGAACACTGAAGCTTTCTTT. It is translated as CASGLGANTEAFF.

The CDR3 protein is CSAKDLFNYGYTF. CDR3 sequence (DNA): TGCAGTGCAAAGGACCTGTTTAACTATGGCTACACCTTC. The rearrangement uses TRBV20-1 and TRBJ1-2; no firm D call. Looked up from germline, CDR1 is DFQATT and CDR2 is SNEGSKA (reference sequence). This CDR3 is 13 amino acids long. Between the trimmed V and J ends, which lost 6 bases and 1 base, there was a span of 12 bases.

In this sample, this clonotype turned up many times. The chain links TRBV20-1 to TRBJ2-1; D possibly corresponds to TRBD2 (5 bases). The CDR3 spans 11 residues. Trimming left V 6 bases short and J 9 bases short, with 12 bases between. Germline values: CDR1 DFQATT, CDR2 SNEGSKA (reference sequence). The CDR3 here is CSAKSGIEQFF. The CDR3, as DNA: TGCAGTGCCAAAAGCGGCATTGAGCAGTTCTTC.

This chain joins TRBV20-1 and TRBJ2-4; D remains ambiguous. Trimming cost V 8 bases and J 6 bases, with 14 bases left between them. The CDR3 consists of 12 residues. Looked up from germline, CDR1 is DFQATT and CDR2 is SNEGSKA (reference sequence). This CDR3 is CSTRPDLNIQYF. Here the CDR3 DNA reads TGCAGTACTCGCCCGGACCTAAACATTCAGTACTTC.

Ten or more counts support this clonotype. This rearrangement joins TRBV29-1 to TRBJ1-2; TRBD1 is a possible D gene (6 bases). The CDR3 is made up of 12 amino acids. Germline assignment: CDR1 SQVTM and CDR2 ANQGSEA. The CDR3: CSSGGGQYGYTF. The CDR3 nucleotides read TGCAGTTCTGGGGGAGGACAGTATGGCTACACCTTC.

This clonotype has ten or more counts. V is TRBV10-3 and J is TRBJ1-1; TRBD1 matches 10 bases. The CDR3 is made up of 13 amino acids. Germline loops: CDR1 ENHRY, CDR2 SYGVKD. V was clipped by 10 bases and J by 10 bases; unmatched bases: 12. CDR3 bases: TGTGCCACAAACGCCGGGACAGGGGATAGAGCTTTCTTT. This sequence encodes CATNAGTGDRAFF.

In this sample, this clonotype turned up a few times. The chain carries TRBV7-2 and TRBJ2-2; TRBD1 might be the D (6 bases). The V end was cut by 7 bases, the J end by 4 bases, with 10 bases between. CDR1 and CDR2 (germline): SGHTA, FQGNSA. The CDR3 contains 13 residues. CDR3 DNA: TGTGCCAGCAACAGGGACCCCACCGGGGAGCTGTTTTTT. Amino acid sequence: CASNRDPTGELFF.

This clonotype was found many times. CDR3 residues: CASSLSSGANVLTF. The CDR3 DNA is TGTGCCAGCAGTCTGAGCTCTGGGGCCAACGTCCTGACTTTC. V usage is TRBV25-1 and J usage is TRBJ2-6; no clear D gene. V was pared by 5 bases and J by 0 bases, with 5 bases between. Germline CDR1 MGHDK, CDR2 SYGVNS. This CDR3 contains 14 residues.

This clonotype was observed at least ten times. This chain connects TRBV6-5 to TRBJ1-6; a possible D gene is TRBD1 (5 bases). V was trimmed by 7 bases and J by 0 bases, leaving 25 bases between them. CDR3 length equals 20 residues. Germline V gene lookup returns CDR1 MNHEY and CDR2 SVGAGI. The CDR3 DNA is TGTGCCAGCACCCGGAAAAGAGGGAAGGGGTCAAGCTCCTATAATTCACCCCTCCACTTT. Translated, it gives CASTRKRGKGSSSYNSPLHF.

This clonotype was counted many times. The CDR3 region has the DNA TGTGCCAGCAGCTTAGATACTTGGGACAGGGCGAGCTCCTATAATTCACCCCTCCACTTT. Translating gives CASSLDTWDRASSYNSPLHF. The chain recombines TRBV11-2 with TRBJ1-6; 9 bases line up with TRBD1. The CDR3 runs 20 residues. V lost 0 bases and J lost 0; bases outside the gene matches: 9. Germline loops: CDR1 SGHAT, CDR2 FQNNGV.

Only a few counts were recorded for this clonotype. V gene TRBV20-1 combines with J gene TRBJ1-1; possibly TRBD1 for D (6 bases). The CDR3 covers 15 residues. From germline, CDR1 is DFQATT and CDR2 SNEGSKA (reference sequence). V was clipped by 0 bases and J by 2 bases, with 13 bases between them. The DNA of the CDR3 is TGCAGTGCTAGAGATTTGGGGGGCGCAAACACTGAAGCTTTCTTT. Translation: CSARDLGGANTEAFF.

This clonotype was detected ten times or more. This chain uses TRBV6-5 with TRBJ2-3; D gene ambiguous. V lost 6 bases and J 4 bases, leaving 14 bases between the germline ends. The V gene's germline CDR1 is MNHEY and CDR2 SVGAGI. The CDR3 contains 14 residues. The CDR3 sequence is CASSERPPPDTQYF. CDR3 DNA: TGTGCCAGCAGCGAGAGGCCACCCCCAGATACGCAGTATTTT.

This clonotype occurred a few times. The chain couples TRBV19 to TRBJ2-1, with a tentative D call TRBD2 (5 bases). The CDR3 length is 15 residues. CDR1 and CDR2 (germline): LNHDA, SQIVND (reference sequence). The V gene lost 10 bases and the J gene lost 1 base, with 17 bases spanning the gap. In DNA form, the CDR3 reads TGTGCCACTAGAACCGGGGATCCTTCCTACAATGAGCAGTTCTTC. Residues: CATRTGDPSYNEQFF.

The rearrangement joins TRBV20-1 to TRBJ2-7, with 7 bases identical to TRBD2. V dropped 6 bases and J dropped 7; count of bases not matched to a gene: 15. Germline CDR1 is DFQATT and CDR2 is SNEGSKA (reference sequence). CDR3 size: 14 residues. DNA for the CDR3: TGCAGTGCCAGACGACAAATCCCCGGGGGGGAGCAGTACTTC. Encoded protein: CSARRQIPGGEQYF.

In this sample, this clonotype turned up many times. The chain's CDR3 is CAISESGGNQPQHF. The DNA of the CDR3 is TGTGCCATCAGTGAGTCCGGGGGGAATCAGCCCCAGCATTTT. The V call is TRBV10-3, the J call TRBJ1-5; the D gene is possibly TRBD1 (5 bases). This CDR3 is built from 14 residues. Trimming removed 0 bases from V and 4 bases from J, with 7 bases in between. Germline V CDR1 and CDR2: ENHRY, SYGVKD.

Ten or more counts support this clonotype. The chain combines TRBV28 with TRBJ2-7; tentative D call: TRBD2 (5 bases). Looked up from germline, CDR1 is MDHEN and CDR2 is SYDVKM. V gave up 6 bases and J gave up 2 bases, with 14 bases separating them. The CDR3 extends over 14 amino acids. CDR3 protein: CASRPTERAYEQYF. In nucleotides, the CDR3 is TGTGCCAGCAGGCCAACAGAGAGGGCCTACGAGCAGTACTTC. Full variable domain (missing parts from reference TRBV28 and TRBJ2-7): DVKVTQSSRYLVKRTGEKVFLECVQDMDHENMFWYRQDPGLGLRLIYFSYDVKMKEKGDIPEGYSVSREKKERFSLILESASTNQTSMYLCASRPTERAYEQYFGPGTRLTVT.

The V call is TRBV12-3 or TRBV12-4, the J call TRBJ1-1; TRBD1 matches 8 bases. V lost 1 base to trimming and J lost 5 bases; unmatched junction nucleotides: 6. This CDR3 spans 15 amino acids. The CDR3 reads CASSLGGTGLTEAFF. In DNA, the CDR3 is TGTGCCAGCAGTTTAGGGGGGACAGGTTTAACTGAAGCTTTCTTT.

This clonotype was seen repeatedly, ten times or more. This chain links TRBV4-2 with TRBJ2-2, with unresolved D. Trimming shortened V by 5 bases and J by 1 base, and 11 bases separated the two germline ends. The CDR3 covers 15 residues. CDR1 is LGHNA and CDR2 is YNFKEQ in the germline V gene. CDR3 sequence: CASSAEALNTGELFF. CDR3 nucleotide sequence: TGTGCCAGCAGCGCAGAGGCTCTGAACACCGGGGAGCTGTTTTTT.

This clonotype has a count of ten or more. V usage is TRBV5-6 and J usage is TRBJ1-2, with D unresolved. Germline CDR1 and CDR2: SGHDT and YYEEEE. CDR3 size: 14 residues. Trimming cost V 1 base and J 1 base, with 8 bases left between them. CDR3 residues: CASSLLDDNYGYTF. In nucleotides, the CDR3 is TGTGCCAGCAGCTTGTTGGACGATAACTATGGCTACACCTTC.

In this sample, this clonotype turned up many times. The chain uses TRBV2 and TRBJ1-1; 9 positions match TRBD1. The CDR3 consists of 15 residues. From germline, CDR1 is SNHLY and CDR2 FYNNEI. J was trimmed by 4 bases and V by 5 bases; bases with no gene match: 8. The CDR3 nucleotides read TGTGCCAGCAGTAACAGGGGGCCTTTCGGCACTGAAGCTTTCTTT. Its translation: CASSNRGPFGTEAFF.

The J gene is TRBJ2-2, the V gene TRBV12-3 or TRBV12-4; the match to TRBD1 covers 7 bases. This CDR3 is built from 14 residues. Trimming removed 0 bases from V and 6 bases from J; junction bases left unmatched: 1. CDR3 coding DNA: TGTGCCAGCAGTTTAGCCGGGACAGCCGGGGAGCTGTTTTTT. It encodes CASSLAGTAGELFF.

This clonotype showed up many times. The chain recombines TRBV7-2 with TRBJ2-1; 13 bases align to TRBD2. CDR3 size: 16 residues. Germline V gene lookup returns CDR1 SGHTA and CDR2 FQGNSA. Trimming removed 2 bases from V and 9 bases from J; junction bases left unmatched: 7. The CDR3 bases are TGTGCCAGCAGCTTATCCCGGACTAGCGGGAGTGGTGAGCAGTTCTTC. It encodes CASSLSRTSGSGEQFF.

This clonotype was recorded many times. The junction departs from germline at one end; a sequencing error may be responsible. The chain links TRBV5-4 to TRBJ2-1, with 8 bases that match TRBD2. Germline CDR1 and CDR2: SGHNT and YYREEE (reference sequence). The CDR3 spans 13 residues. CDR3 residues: CASSLAGREGQLF. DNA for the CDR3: TGTGCCAGCAGCTTGGCCGGGAGGGAGGGTCAGCTCTTC. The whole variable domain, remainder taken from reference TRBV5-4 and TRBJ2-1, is ETGVTQSPTHLIKTRGQQVTLRCSSQSGHNTVSWYQQALGQGPQFIFQYYREEENGRGNFPPRFSGLQFPNYSSELNVNALELDDSALYLCASSLAGREGQLFGPGTRLTVL.

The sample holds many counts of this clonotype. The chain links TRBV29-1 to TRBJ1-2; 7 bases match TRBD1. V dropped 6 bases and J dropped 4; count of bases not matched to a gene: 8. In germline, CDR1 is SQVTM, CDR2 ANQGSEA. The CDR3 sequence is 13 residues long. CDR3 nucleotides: TGCAGCGTCTCACAGGGGTCGGGCTATGGCTACACCTTC. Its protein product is CSVSQGSGYGYTF.

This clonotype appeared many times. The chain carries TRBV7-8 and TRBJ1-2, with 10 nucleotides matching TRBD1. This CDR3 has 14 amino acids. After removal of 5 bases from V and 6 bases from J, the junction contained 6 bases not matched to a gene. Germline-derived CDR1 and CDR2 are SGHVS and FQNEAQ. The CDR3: CASSIRDRGNGYTF. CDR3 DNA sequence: TGTGCCAGCAGCATCCGGGACAGGGGAAATGGCTACACCTTC.

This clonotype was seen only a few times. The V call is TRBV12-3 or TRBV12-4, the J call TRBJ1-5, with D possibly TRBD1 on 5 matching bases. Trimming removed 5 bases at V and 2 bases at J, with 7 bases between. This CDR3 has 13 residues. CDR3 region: CASSQGGNQPQHF. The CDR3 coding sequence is TGTGCCAGCAGTCAGGGAGGCAATCAGCCCCAGCATTTT.

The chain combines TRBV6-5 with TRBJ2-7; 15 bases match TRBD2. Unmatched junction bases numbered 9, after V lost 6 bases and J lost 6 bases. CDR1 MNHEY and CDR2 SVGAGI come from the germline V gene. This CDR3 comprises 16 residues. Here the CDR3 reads CASRVRTSGRAPEQYF. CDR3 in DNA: TGTGCCAGCAGGGTGAGGACTAGCGGGAGGGCCCCCGAGCAGTACTTC.

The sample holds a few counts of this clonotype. CDR3 protein: CASSPIRLGSVRKAFF. The CDR3 DNA reads as TGTGCCAGCAGCCCAATCCGGCTCGGCAGCGTTAGAAAAGCTTTCTTT. J is TRBJ1-1 and V is TRBV7-6; no clear D gene. Germline assignment: CDR1 SGHVS and CDR2 FNYEAQ. CDR3 size: 16 residues. Trimming cost V 5 bases and J 9 bases, with 25 bases left between them.